This TCR beta chain comes out of a study of CD8+CD57+ T cells in acquired aplastic anemia. Looking at the study overall: Recorded DNA amounts for sorted CD4+ and CD8+ cells had an average of around 3.5 ug. Sequencing produced an average of roughly 10 million reads per healthy donor for CD4+ cells. Study findings and constraints: Found in both controls and patients were approximately 30 CD8+ CDR3 sequences. CD8+ Simpson's diversity did not differ significantly between patients and controls.

Of note for this clonotype: Its specificity is not known.

Researchers used genomic DNA as the template to profile TCR beta VDJ and CDR3. TCRdb recomputed calls from the reads with MiXCR, one row per CDR3 protein. The data hold about 170,000 distinct CDR3 sequences, with under 75% observed a single time. The receptor was derived from a human donor in good health. The sequenced sample consisted of sorted CD4+, CD8+, or CD8+CD57+ T cells (not recorded which) from PBMCs.

The CDR3 loop reads CASSPTPDSQETQYF. The CDR3, as DNA: TGTGCCAGCTCACCGACTCCGGACTCTCAAGAGACCCAGTACTTC. The rearrangement uses TRBV18 and TRBJ2-5; D might be TRBD2 (5 bases). Germline V gene sequence: CDR1 KGHSH, CDR2 LQKENI. The CDR3 has 15 residues. V lost 3 bases and J 2 bases, leaving 13 bases between the germline ends.